Shown below are 30 T cell receptor beta chains from a single sample sequenced in a study of metastatic and nonmetastatic thyroid tumors. No patient received treatment before thyroid surgery. MiXCR reprocessed the PCR reads for TCRdb. The table records several thousand clones, 2.5% to 3.5% of them present only once. Source material: tumor tissue. The source of these receptors is a female donor with papillary thyroid cancer or a benign thyroid nodule (not recorded which). Some clones in this sample may be carry-over from other donors' samples.

The chain is built from TRBV14 and TRBJ1-2; D is unclear. V was clipped by 7 bases and J by 8 bases, with 14 bases between them. Germline CDR1 is SGHDN and CDR2 is FVKESK. The CDR3 loop spans 12 amino acids. The CDR3 coding sequence is TGTGCCAGCATCGAAGGGAGCATCGGCTACACCTTC. The encoded protein is CASIEGSIGYTF.

By frequency in the sample, this clone is medium-sized. Other DNA sequences in this specimen translate into the identical CDR3. The genes are TRBV3-1 and TRBJ2-7; 7 nucleotides line up with TRBD2. This CDR3 spans 13 amino acids. Germline V gene sequence: CDR1 LGHDT, CDR2 YNNKEL (reference sequence). V gave up 4 bases and J gave up 9 bases; unmatched junction bases: 9. The CDR3 loop is CASSLPGLSGQYF. CDR3 bases: TGTGCCAGCAGCCTTCCGGGACTATCAGGGCAGTACTTC.

This clone was recorded at least ten times. This rearrangement joins TRBV5-5 to TRBJ1-1; TRBD1 agrees at 8 bases. In germline, CDR1 is SGHKS, CDR2 YYEKEE (reference sequence). The length of the CDR3 is 14 residues. V trimming: 5 bases; J trimming: 6 bases; junction bases outside the gene matches: 9. The CDR3 DNA follows: TGTGCCAGCAGTTCGACAGGGGTTCGGGCTGAAGCTTTCTTT. It encodes CASSSTGVRAEAFF.

This clone is medium-sized in the sample. CDR3: CASSLVGHAYNEQFF. The CDR3 bases are TGTGCCAGCAGCTTAGTGGGGCATGCCTACAATGAGCAGTTCTTC. The chain employs TRBV7-9 and TRBJ2-1; possible D gene TRBD1, 5 bases. Germline V gene lookup returns CDR1 SEHNR and CDR2 FQNEAQ (reference sequence). Trimming removed 1 base at V and 2 bases at J, with 9 bases between. This CDR3 spans 15 amino acids.

This clone is medium-sized in the sample. The chain joins TRBV12-3 or TRBV12-4 to TRBJ2-7; D remains ambiguous. Deletions cut 4 bases from V and 4 bases from J, with 8 bases between. The CDR3 sequence is 12 residues long. The CDR3 protein is CASSSGGYEQYF. The CDR3 bases are TGTGCCAGCAGTTCCGGTGGTTACGAGCAGTACTTC.

This clone was recorded at least ten times. The gene calls are TRBV28 and TRBJ2-7, with no clear D. Trimming removed 4 bases from V and 3 bases from J, with 10 bases in between. Germline V lookup: CDR1 MDHEN, CDR2 SYDVKM. This CDR3 has 13 amino acids. The chain's CDR3 is CASSSGPNYEQYF. The CDR3 bases are TGTGCCAGCAGTTCCGGGCCCAACTACGAGCAGTACTTC.

By frequency in the sample, this clone is hyperexpanded (1% or more). V is TRBV6-1 and J is TRBJ1-5, with D perhaps TRBD1 (5 bases). The CDR3 spans 14 residues. The germline CDR1 and CDR2 sequences are MNHNS and SASEGT. Trimming removed 6 bases from V and 3 bases from J, with 12 bases in between. This CDR3 reads CASRRGRANQPQHF. Written as DNA, the CDR3 is TGTGCCAGCAGGAGGGGCAGGGCCAATCAGCCCCAGCATTTT.

This clone was detected many times. A clone one base away is much larger, so this may be a read error. This chain connects TRBV9 to TRBJ1-1; TRBD1 might be the D (5 bases). The CDR3 runs 15 residues. The V end lost 3 bases, the J end lost 5 bases, and 17 bases lay between the germline ends. Germline V gives CDR1 SGDLS, CDR2 YYNGEE. CDR3 sequence: CASSEGPAGGTEAFF. The DNA for the CDR3 is TGTGCCAGCAGCGAGGGACCTGCGGGGGGGACTGAAGCTTTCTTT.

In its sample, this clone is medium-sized. This sequence joins TRBV12-5 and TRBJ2-7; D gene uncertain. This CDR3 comprises 11 residues. The V gene's germline CDR1 is LGHNT and CDR2 FRNRAP. The germline V and J ends were trimmed by 4 bases and 3 bases, with 4 bases remaining between them. The CDR3 loop reads CASGSNYEQYF. As DNA, the CDR3 is TGTGCTAGTGGTTCGAACTACGAGCAGTACTTC.

By sample fraction, this clone is large. The chain has TRBV12-3 or TRBV12-4 and TRBJ2-3; D is ambiguous. This CDR3 region has 13 residues. Trimming took 0 bases from V and 9 from J, leaving 10 bases between them. CDR3 in DNA: TGTGCCAGCAGTTTAGCGTTCCTTTCCACGCAGTATTTT. It is translated as CASSLAFLSTQYF.

This clone qualifies as medium-sized. The CDR3 DNA sequence: TGTGCCAGCAGTTCAGGGACAGGGGGGTACGAGCAGTACTTC. Translation gives CASSSGTGGYEQYF. The rearrangement joins TRBV6-1 to TRBJ2-7; 11 bases map to TRBD1. The V gene end was trimmed by 5 bases and the J gene end by 4 bases; junction bases not matched to a gene: 4. Germline V lookup: CDR1 MNHNS, CDR2 SASEGT. The CDR3 extends over 14 amino acids.

The table lists this clone with a few counts. The chain recombines TRBV6-5 with TRBJ2-7; D not resolved. The germline gives CDR1 MNHEY, CDR2 SVGAGI. V lost 2 bases and J 3 bases, leaving 5 bases between the germline ends. CDR3 length: 12 amino acids. This CDR3 is CASSYRVYEQYF. CDR3 sequence (DNA): TGTGCCAGCAGTTACAGGGTCTACGAGCAGTACTTC.

This clone appeared many times. J is TRBJ2-1 and V is TRBV12-3 or TRBV12-4, with D hard to call. The CDR3 is 15 residues long. Trimming took off 2 bases at V and 8 bases at J, with 16 bases between the two ends. In DNA form, the CDR3 reads TGTGCCAGCAGTTTAAGGCCCCAAAGGAGTGATGAGCAGTTCTTC. Its protein product is CASSLRPQRSDEQFF.

This clone was seen ten or more times. A much larger clone differs by one base, so this may be a read error. No conserved phenylalanine or tryptophan ends this CDR3, so it is likely a read error. The chain links TRBV6-1 to TRBJ1-5, with TRBD1 as a possible D gene (6 bases). The CDR3 contains 14 residues. V was trimmed by 5 bases and J by 4 bases, leaving 12 bases between them. Looked up from germline, CDR1 is MNHNS and CDR2 is SASEGT. CDR3 region: CASSPGQTNQPQHS. The DNA for the CDR3 is TGTGCCAGCAGTCCCGGACAGACTAATCAGCCCCAGCATTCT.

This clone is labeled as medium-sized. The chain recombines TRBV3-1 with TRBJ2-1; D is undetermined. V shed 4 bases and J shed 10 bases, with 11 bases lying between them. The CDR3 is 12 residues long. Germline V gives CDR1 LGHDT, CDR2 YNNKEL (reference sequence). The CDR3 protein is CASSLSSIEQFF. The CDR3 bases are TGTGCCAGCAGCCTTTCGTCGATCGAGCAGTTCTTC.

This clone was counted at least ten times. One end of the junction varies from germline; a read error may be responsible. The rearrangement joins TRBV29-1 to TRBJ2-2, with 10 bases fitting TRBD1. This CDR3 region has 14 residues. Germline-derived CDR1 and CDR2 are SQVTM and ANQGSEA. The CDR3 is CSVGGQGNAGELFF. In nucleotides, the CDR3 is TGCAGCGTTGGGGGACAGGGGAACGCCGGGGAGCTGTTTTTT.

By share, this clone ranks as medium-sized. The rearrangement uses TRBV28 and TRBJ2-7, with 13 bases aligning to TRBD2. Germline V gene lookup returns CDR1 MDHEN and CDR2 SYDVKM. This CDR3 has 15 residues. V dropped 6 bases and J dropped 2; count of bases not matched to a gene: 4. The CDR3 loop is CASSLLAGGPYEQYF. CDR3 coding DNA: TGTGCCAGCAGCTTACTAGCGGGAGGGCCCTACGAGCAGTACTTC.

This clone was counted at least ten times. This chain uses TRBV28 with TRBJ2-1; D remains unclear. V was pared by 5 bases and J by 7 bases, with 12 bases between. The CDR3 totals 13 residues. Germline V gene sequence: CDR1 MDHEN, CDR2 SYDVKM. CDR3 loop: CASSVTEINEQFF. In DNA, the CDR3 is TGTGCCAGCAGTGTGACGGAAATAAATGAGCAGTTCTTC.

This clone has ten or more counts. V is TRBV5-5 and J is TRBJ2-1, with unresolved D. From germline, CDR1 is SGHKS and CDR2 YYEKEE (reference sequence). The germline V and J ends were trimmed by 4 bases and 6 bases, with 11 bases remaining between them. CDR3 length: 13 amino acids. CDR3: CASSPDPINEQFF. The CDR3 DNA sequence: TGTGCCAGCAGCCCCGACCCCATCAATGAGCAGTTCTTC.

Details on this clone: Just one base apart from a much larger clone, this may be a read error. J is TRBJ2-7 and V is TRBV27; TRBD2 matches at 10 bases. The CDR3 has 14 residues. After removal of 5 bases from V and 4 bases from J, the junction contained 5 bases not matched to a gene. In germline, CDR1 is MNHEY, CDR2 SMNVEV (reference sequence). The CDR3 sequence: CASSGTSGTYEQYF. CDR3 nucleotide sequence: TGTGCCAGCAGTGGAACTAGCGGGACTTACGAGCAGTACTTC.

This clone was recorded at least ten times. This sequence joins TRBV19 and TRBJ2-3; a weak D match, TRBD2 (6 bases). Germline CDR1 is LNHDA and CDR2 is SQIVND (reference sequence). CDR3 length: 13 residues. Trimming took off 6 bases at V and 5 bases at J, with 12 bases between the two ends. The CDR3 DNA follows: TGTGCCAGTAGCATATCGGGACTAGATACGCAGTATTTT. Residues: CASSISGLDTQYF.

This clone showed up many times. The chain carries TRBV28 and TRBJ1-5, with TRBD1 matching over 10 bases. The CDR3 runs to 14 residues. V shed 5 bases, J shed 6 bases, and the junction held 4 bases outside the gene matches. Looked up from germline, CDR1 is MDHEN and CDR2 is SYDVKM. The CDR3, as DNA: TGTGCCAGCAGTGGACAGGGGGAAGGTCAGCCCCAGCATTTT. It translates to CASSGQGEGQPQHF.

This clone was seen many times. CDR3 amino acids: CASSQTYYEQYF. The CDR3 nucleotides read TGTGCCAGCAGCCAAACTTACTACGAGCAGTACTTC. The genes are TRBV3-1 and TRBJ2-7; unclear D gene. Germline CDR1 and CDR2: LGHDT and YNNKEL (reference sequence). There are 12 residues in the CDR3. Trimming removed 2 bases at V and 3 bases at J, with 5 bases between.

By share, this clone ranks as medium-sized. The genes are TRBV11-3 and TRBJ2-7; 8 nucleotides agree with TRBD2. The CDR3 contains 15 residues. Germline trimming cut 0 bases from V and 6 bases from J; bases unmatched to any gene: 7. The germline V gene has CDR1 SGHNT and CDR2 YENEEA. The CDR3 protein is CASSLDGLARGEQYF. The CDR3 DNA is TGTGCCAGCAGCTTAGACGGACTAGCCCGAGGCGAGCAGTACTTC. Combining the CDR3 with reference TRBV11-3 and TRBJ2-7 gives the whole variable domain EAGVVQSPRYKIIEKKQPVAFWCNPISGHNTLYWYLQNLGQGPELLIRYENEEAVDDSQLPKDRFSAERLKGVDSTLKIQPAELGDSAVYLCASSLDGLARGEQYFGPGTRLTVT.

Many counts were recorded for this clone. The chain uses TRBV12-3 or TRBV12-4 and TRBJ2-1, with a tentative D call TRBD2 (6 bases). V gave up 5 bases and J gave up 10 bases, with 15 bases separating them. The CDR3 totals 13 residues. The CDR3 coding sequence is TGTGCCAGCAGTGGGGGGTTTTATTCCGAGCAGTTCTTC. It translates to CASSGGFYSEQFF.

Relative to its sample, this clone is medium-sized (0.01 to 0.1%). The rearrangement joins TRBV9 to TRBJ1-2; no definite D call. The V end lost 1 base, the J end lost 1 base, and 20 bases lay between the germline ends. Germline CDR1 reads SGDLS; CDR2 reads YYNGEE. This CDR3 comprises 18 residues. CDR3 in amino acids: CASSVTPDLRTSNYGYTF. DNA of the CDR3: TGTGCCAGCAGCGTAACCCCGGATTTGCGTACCAGTAACTATGGCTACACCTTC.

This chain uses TRBV5-1 with TRBJ2-5; no firm D call. The CDR3 consists of 13 residues. The germline V gene encodes CDR1 SGHRS and CDR2 YFSETQ. The ends were cut back, 3 bases at V and 8 bases at J, with 14 bases in the middle. The CDR3 sequence: CASSSWSQGTQYF. The CDR3 DNA reads TGCGCCAGCAGCTCGTGGTCCCAAGGAACCCAGTACTTC.

The genes are TRBV6-1 and TRBJ2-7; D might be TRBD1 (6 bases). Trimming pared 5 bases from V and 1 base from J, leaving 9 bases between. CDR1 is MNHNS and CDR2 is SASEGT in the germline V gene. The CDR3 consists of 13 residues. Here the CDR3 DNA reads TGTGCCAGCAGTCAAACAGGGTCCTACGAGCAGTACTTC. As protein: CASSQTGSYEQYF.

In this sample, this clone turned up many times. A much larger clonotype is one base distant, so this may be a read error. This chain links TRBV25-1 with TRBJ1-4, with D possibly being TRBD1 (6 bases). V gave up 5 bases and J gave up 8 bases, with 18 bases separating them. The CDR3 loop spans 15 amino acids. Germline assignment: CDR1 MGHDK and CDR2 SYGVNS. The CDR3 reads CASSPLTGRWEKLFF. The CDR3 DNA reads TGTGCCAGCAGTCCTCTTACAGGGAGATGGGAAAAACTGTTTTTT.

This clone is medium-sized by share. This sequence joins TRBV20-1 and TRBJ2-7, with TRBD2 matching over 10 bases. The germline CDR1 and CDR2 sequences are DFQATT and SNEGSKA (reference sequence). Trimming took 6 bases from V and 0 from J; bases not matched to a gene: 8. The CDR3 contains 15 residues. DNA for the CDR3: TGCAGTGCGGACAGGCCTAGCGGGAGCTCCTACGAGCAGTACTTC. Its protein is CSADRPSGSSYEQYF.